Presented here are 27 T cell receptor beta chains from one specimen sequenced in a study of cytomegalovirus exposure and HLA in healthy donors. TCRdb's table, derived via immunoSEQ multiplex PCR, lists solely in-frame clones and lacks some. This sample has around 110,000 clones, with 88% found just once. Sequencing input: PBMCs. The receptors stem from a woman aged 18-35 years in good health and CMV-seropositive.

V is TRBV2 and J is TRBJ2-2; 8 bases are a match to TRBD1. The CDR3 loop spans 14 amino acids. V shed 7 bases, J shed 3 bases, and the junction held 4 bases outside the gene matches. Germline loops: CDR1 SNHLY, CDR2 FYNNEI. The CDR3 is CASNPQGDTGELFF. As DNA, the CDR3 is TGTGCCAGCAATCCACAGGGGGACACCGGGGAGCTGTTTTTT.

The V and J genes are TRBV4-1 and TRBJ2-1; 12 bases fit TRBD2. Germline V lookup: CDR1 MGHRA, CDR2 YSYEKL. This CDR3 is 16 amino acids long. With 2 bases clipped from V and 8 bases from J, the junction kept 7 bases outside the gene matches. CDR3 nucleotides: TGCGCCAGCAGCCAAAATCTAGCGGGGGGGCGGGATGAGCAGTTCTTC. It translates to CASSQNLAGGRDEQFF.

The chain joins TRBV6-1 to TRBJ2-7; the D is unclear. The CDR3 length is 14 residues. Germline values: CDR1 MNHNS, CDR2 SASEGT. Trimming stripped 6 bases from V and 0 bases from J, with 12 bases between. The CDR3 DNA follows: TGTGCCAGCAGCCCACTCTCAGGCTCCTACGAGCAGTACGTC. Protein product: CASSPLSGSYEQYV.

The rearrangement uses TRBV19 and TRBJ1-2, with D hard to call. Between the trimmed V and J ends, which lost 7 bases and 7 bases, there was a span of 19 bases. The CDR3 length is 14 residues. The V gene's germline CDR1 is LNHDA and CDR2 SQIVND (reference sequence). The CDR3 loop reads CASTLGVFTTGYTF. CDR3 sequence (DNA): TGTGCCAGTACCCTAGGCGTATTTACAACTGGCTACACCTTC.

V usage is TRBV7-7 and J usage is TRBJ2-5; TRBD1 matches 8 bases. Germline V gives CDR1 SSHAT, CDR2 FNYEAQ (reference sequence). CDR3 length: 15 residues. V shed 2 bases and J 1 base; nucleotides not matched to a gene: 3. The CDR3 DNA follows: TGTGCCAGCAGCTTATCTGGGACAGGCCAAGAGACCCAGTACTTC. Protein product: CASSLSGTGQETQYF.

V is TRBV28 and J is TRBJ1-5; tentatively, D is TRBD1 (5 bases). The V end lost 5 bases, the J end lost 4 bases, and 6 bases lay between the germline ends. The CDR3 is 12 residues long. The germline V gene encodes CDR1 MDHEN and CDR2 SYDVKM. The CDR3 region is CASSGGNQPQHF. The CDR3 bases are TGTGCCAGCAGTGGGGGGAATCAGCCCCAGCATTTT.

The genes are TRBV5-5 and TRBJ1-2; D is undetermined. The CDR3 spans 14 residues. With 0 bases removed from V and 2 bases from J, the gap between germline ends came to 8 bases. CDR1 is SGHKS, CDR2 YYEKEE, per germline (reference sequence). CDR3 in amino acids: CASSLGAGNYGYTF. In DNA, the CDR3 is TGTGCCAGCAGCTTGGGGGCAGGAAACTATGGCTACACCTTC. The full variable domain, in which reference TRBV5-5 and TRBJ1-2 provide the parts outside the CDR3, is DAGVTQSPTHLIKTRGQQVTLRCSPISGHKSVSWYQQVLGQGPQFIFQYYEKEERGRGNFPDRFSARQFPNYSSELNVNALLLGDSALYLCASSLGAGNYGYTFGSGTRLTVV.

This chain links TRBV28 with TRBJ2-7, with 7 bases identical to TRBD1. Germline CDR1 and CDR2: MDHEN and SYDVKM. V shed 6 bases and J 6 bases; nucleotides not matched to a gene: 14. This CDR3 comprises 15 residues. The CDR3 spells CASSTRDSSPAEQYV. Here the CDR3 DNA reads TGTGCCAGCAGCACAAGGGACAGCTCTCCGGCCGAGCAGTACGTC.

The V call is TRBV4-1, the J call TRBJ2-7; 8 bases are shared with TRBD1. Germline CDR1 is MGHRA and CDR2 is YSYEKL. CDR3 length: 16 residues. Trimming at V came to 0 bases and at J to 4 bases, leaving 8 bases not matched to a gene. This chain's CDR3 is CASSQEDRGGAYEQYF. The CDR3 bases are TGCGCCAGCAGCCAAGAAGACAGGGGAGGTGCATACGAGCAGTACTTC.

The V gene is TRBV11-2, the J gene TRBJ2-7, with 8 nucleotides matching TRBD1. The CDR3 has 14 amino acids. CDR1 is SGHAT, CDR2 FQNNGV, per germline. V lost 5 bases to trimming and J lost 5 bases; unmatched junction nucleotides: 8. CDR3 region: CASSQTGEKNEQYF. The CDR3 DNA sequence: TGTGCCAGCAGCCAGACAGGGGAAAAGAACGAGCAGTACTTC.

V gene TRBV9 combines with J gene TRBJ2-2; D perhaps matches TRBD1 (5 bases). The CDR3 is 18 residues long. Per the germline V gene, CDR1 is SGDLS and CDR2 is YYNGEE. With 1 base removed from V and 0 bases from J, the gap between germline ends came to 16 bases. The CDR3 here is CASSVPFGDSSNTGELFF. CDR3 in DNA: TGTGCCAGCAGCGTACCCTTTGGCGACAGTTCGAACACCGGGGAGCTGTTTTTT.

The chain carries TRBV10-2 and TRBJ2-7; TRBD1 matches 7 bases. The CDR3 loop spans 11 amino acids. Looked up from germline, CDR1 is WSHSY and CDR2 is SAAADI. V shed 6 bases and J 7 bases; nucleotides not matched to a gene: 3. CDR3 protein: CASRTGWEQYF. CDR3 nucleotide sequence: TGCGCCAGCAGGACAGGGTGGGAGCAGTACTTC.

The gene calls are TRBV15 and TRBJ1-3, with TRBD1 identical over 7 bases. Germline lookup yields CDR1 LNHNV and CDR2 YYDKDF (reference sequence). The V and J ends lost 1 base and 0 bases, in that order; junction bases with no gene match: 6. The CDR3 is 17 residues long. CDR3 nucleotides: TGTGCCACCAGCAGAGGGAGACAGGGTCCCTCTGGAAACACCATATATTTT. This encodes CATSRGRQGPSGNTIYF.

V is TRBV28 and J is TRBJ1-1; D might be TRBD1 (5 bases). Trimming shortened V by 1 base and J by 2 bases, and 11 bases separated the two germline ends. This CDR3 is built from 15 residues. The germline gives CDR1 MDHEN, CDR2 SYDVKM. The CDR3 sequence is CASSLSAQGNTEAFF. The DNA of the CDR3 is TGTGCCAGCAGTTTATCGGCGCAGGGCAACACTGAAGCTTTCTTT.

This rearrangement joins TRBV2 to TRBJ2-7; 8 nucleotides line up with TRBD1. This CDR3 comprises 12 residues. The junction had 5 bases not matched to a gene; V was cut back by 7 bases and J by 6 bases. CDR1 is SNHLY, CDR2 FYNNEI, per germline. The CDR3 DNA is TGTGCCAGCACCGCGGACAGGGTCGAGCAGTACTTC. Encoded protein: CASTADRVEQYF.

The chain has TRBV29-1 and TRBJ2-2, with D perhaps TRBD2 (6 bases). This CDR3 has 14 amino acids. Germline V lookup: CDR1 SQVTM, CDR2 ANQGSEA. V was cut by 3 bases and J by 1 base, with 9 bases left in between. The CDR3 is CSVERDLNTGELFF. The DNA for the CDR3 is TGCAGCGTTGAGAGGGACTTGAACACCGGGGAGCTGTTTTTT.

The chain uses TRBV11-2 and TRBJ2-2, with D possibly being TRBD1 (5 bases). The CDR3 is 15 residues long. Germline V gives CDR1 SGHAT, CDR2 FQNNGV. The V gene lost 2 bases and the J gene lost 7 bases, with 14 bases spanning the gap. The CDR3 DNA is TGTGCCAGCAGCTTAAATGGGCAGGGAAACGGGGAGCTGTTTTTT. It specifies CASSLNGQGNGELFF.

The chain employs TRBV9 and TRBJ1-2, with 7 bases identical to TRBD1. The CDR3 covers 17 residues. The V segment lost 0 bases and the J segment 0 bases; nucleotides outside the gene matches: 8. Germline-derived CDR1 and CDR2 are SGDLS and YYNGEE. The CDR3 loop is CASSVGIAGGPNYGYTF. DNA for the CDR3: TGTGCCAGCAGCGTAGGGATCGCAGGGGGACCTAACTATGGCTACACCTTC. Supplemented by reference TRBV9 and TRBJ1-2, the full variable domain reads DSGVTQTPKHLITATGQRVTLRCSPRSGDLSVYWYQQSLDQGLQFLIQYYNGEERAKGNILERFSAQQFPDLHSELNLSSLELGDSALYFCASSVGIAGGPNYGYTFGSGTRLTVV.

The genes are TRBV29-1 and TRBJ1-1, with D maybe TRBD1 (5 bases). Trimming removed 4 bases from V and 4 bases from J, with 10 bases in between. The CDR3 consists of 12 residues. Per germline, CDR1 SQVTM and CDR2 ANQGSEA. CDR3 DNA: TGCAGCGTTGTGTGGGGGGGCACTGAAGCTTTCTTT. It translates to CSVVWGGTEAFF.

The gene calls are TRBV28 and TRBJ2-7, with D maybe TRBD2 (5 bases). Per the germline V gene, CDR1 is MDHEN and CDR2 is SYDVKM. The germline V and J ends were trimmed by 2 bases and 3 bases, with 11 bases remaining between them. The CDR3 is 14 amino acids. Written as DNA, the CDR3 is TGTGCCAGCAGTTTAGAGGGAACTTACTACGAGCAGTACTTC. This gives the protein CASSLEGTYYEQYF.

The chain carries TRBV7-9 and TRBJ1-1; D is unresolved. The CDR3 is 11 amino acids. CDR1 is SEHNR, CDR2 FQNEAQ, per germline (reference sequence). V was trimmed by 6 bases and J by 7 bases, leaving 9 bases between them. DNA for the CDR3: TGTGCCAGCAGACAGACACTTGAAGCTTTCTTT. As protein: CASRQTLEAFF.

This rearrangement joins TRBV9 to TRBJ1-6, with a possible D match to TRBD1 (5 bases). Per germline, CDR1 SGDLS and CDR2 YYNGEE. The V and J ends lost 4 bases and 9 bases respectively, with 26 bases between them. The CDR3 loop spans 18 amino acids. The CDR3 DNA reads as TGTGCCAGCAGCAGGGGAGGACGTGGGGGGAGCCTAATTTCACCCCTCCACTTT. Its translation: CASSRGGRGGSLISPLHF. The whole variable domain, remainder taken from reference TRBV9 and TRBJ1-6, is DSGVTQTPKHLITATGQRVTLRCSPRSGDLSVYWYQQSLDQGLQFLIQYYNGEERAKGNILERFSAQQFPDLHSELNLSSLELGDSALYFCASSRGGRGGSLISPLHFGNGTRLTVT.

This chain connects TRBV7-9 to TRBJ2-2, with D possibly matching TRBD2 (7 bases). The V end lost 2 bases, the J end lost 3 bases, and 13 bases lay between the germline ends. The CDR3 totals 16 residues. Germline values: CDR1 SEHNR, CDR2 FQNEAQ (reference sequence). CDR3 sequence: CASSLSGGADTGELFF. The CDR3 bases are TGTGCCAGCAGCTTATCGGGGGGCGCGGACACCGGGGAGCTGTTTTTT.

The V and J genes are TRBV19 and TRBJ2-3; D gene uncertain. Germline V gene sequence: CDR1 LNHDA, CDR2 SQIVND (reference sequence). This CDR3 is 11 amino acids long. V gave up 3 bases and J gave up 6 bases, with 4 bases separating them. CDR3 nucleotides: TGTGCCAGTAGTATCGGGGATACGCAGTATTTT. Translation: CASSIGDTQYF.

The J gene is TRBJ2-7, the V gene TRBV12-1; the tabulated D call, TRBD2, remains unverified against the DNA. TRBV12-1 is designated a pseudogene. The CDR3 has 19 amino acids. CDR3 sequence (DNA): TGTGCCAGCAGCCCGTATAGCGGGGGATACTACCCGAGCTCCTACGAGCAGTACGTC. This sequence encodes CASSPYSGGYYPSSYEQYV.

This chain uses TRBV7-6 with TRBJ2-7; TRBD2 is a possible D gene (5 bases). The CDR3 has 15 amino acids. V lost 0 bases and J 3 bases, leaving 12 bases between the germline ends. Germline V lookup: CDR1 SGHVS, CDR2 FNYEAQ. The CDR3 loop is CASSLAATRDYEQYF. The DNA for the CDR3 is TGTGCCAGCAGCTTAGCGGCTACCCGGGACTACGAGCAGTACTTC.

V usage is TRBV13 and J usage is TRBJ2-1, with TRBD2 as a possible D gene (6 bases). This CDR3 region has 15 residues. The V end was cut by 2 bases, the J end by 6 bases, with 14 bases between. The V gene's germline CDR1 is PRHDT and CDR2 FYEKMQ (reference sequence). For the CDR3, the DNA is TGTGCCAGCAGCTTACAGCGGGTCGCCCTCAATGAGCAGTTCTTC. As protein: CASSLQRVALNEQFF.